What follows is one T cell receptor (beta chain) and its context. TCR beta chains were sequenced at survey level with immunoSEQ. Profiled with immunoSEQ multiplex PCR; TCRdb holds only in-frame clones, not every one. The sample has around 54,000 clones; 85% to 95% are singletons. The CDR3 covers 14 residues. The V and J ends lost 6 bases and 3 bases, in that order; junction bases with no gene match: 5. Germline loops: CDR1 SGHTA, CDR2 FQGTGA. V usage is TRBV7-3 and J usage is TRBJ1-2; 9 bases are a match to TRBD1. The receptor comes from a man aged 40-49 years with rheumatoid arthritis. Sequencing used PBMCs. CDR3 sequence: CASSRDRVDYGYTF. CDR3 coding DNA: TGTGCCAGCAGTCGGGACAGGGTGGACTATGGCTACACCTTC.